What follows are 21 T cell receptor beta chains derived from one specimen sequenced in a study of T cell responses to AZD1222 COVID-19 vaccine. The repertoire was sequenced with immunoSEQ multiplex PCR; TCRdb's copy has only in-frame clones and lacks some. The sample includes around 150,000 clones, 75% to 95% of them seen just once. This sample comprised peripheral blood, obtained 28 days after the second AZD1222 dose. The receptor set was obtained from an adult who received the AZD1222 COVID-19 vaccine.

This clone was counted a single time. V usage is TRBV2 and J usage is TRBJ2-5; TRBD2 matches at 9 bases. Germline V lookup: CDR1 SNHLY, CDR2 FYNNEI. Unmatched junction bases numbered 4, after V lost 4 bases and J lost 1 base. This CDR3 spans 15 amino acids. In DNA form, the CDR3 reads TGTGCCAGCAGTGTCATGGGACTAGCCCAAGAGACCCAGTACTTC. Protein sequence: CASSVMGLAQETQYF.

This chain uses TRBV11-1 with TRBJ2-1; weak D call: TRBD1 (6 bases). V gave up 1 base and J gave up 2 bases, with 9 bases separating them. Germline values: CDR1 SGHAT, CDR2 FQDESV (reference sequence). The CDR3 length is 15 residues. The CDR3 spells CASSLGGGTYNEQFF. CDR3 coding DNA: TGTGCCAGCAGCTTAGGAGGGGGTACCTACAATGAGCAGTTCTTC.

The gene calls are TRBV6-2 or TRBV6-3 and TRBJ2-5, with 10 bases that match TRBD2. CDR1 is MNHEY and CDR2 is SVGEGT in the germline V gene. The CDR3 is 14 residues long. V lost 3 bases to trimming and J lost 5 bases; unmatched junction nucleotides: 3. The CDR3 region is CASSYSAGGETQYF. The DNA of the CDR3 is TGTGCCAGCAGTTATTCAGCGGGAGGGGAGACCCAGTACTTC.

The chain couples TRBV27 to TRBJ2-3; 12 nucleotides align to TRBD2. The CDR3 has 16 residues. Germline loops: CDR1 MNHEY, CDR2 SMNVEV (reference sequence). With 5 bases clipped from V and 2 bases from J, the junction kept 5 bases outside the gene matches. The CDR3: CASSPRLAGVTDTQYF. The CDR3 nucleotides are TGTGCCAGCAGTCCCCGACTAGCGGGAGTCACAGATACGCAGTATTTT.

The chain has TRBV7-6 and TRBJ2-1, with TRBD2 as a possible D gene (6 bases). The ends were cut back, 5 bases at V and 0 bases at J, with 8 bases in the middle. The germline gives CDR1 SGHVS, CDR2 FNYEAQ. The CDR3 contains 14 residues. The CDR3 is CASSVGGSYNEQFF. As DNA, the CDR3 is TGTGCCAGCAGCGTGGGGGGCTCCTACAATGAGCAGTTCTTC.

The gene calls are TRBV6-5 and TRBJ1-1; the D gene is possibly TRBD1 (6 bases). From germline, CDR1 is MNHEY and CDR2 SVGAGI. V lost 7 bases, J lost 5 bases, and 20 bases lay in between. This CDR3 comprises 15 residues. In DNA, the CDR3 is TGTGCCAGCAAGGGCTCACAGGGAGGTGGAACTGAAGCTTTCTTT. It yields the protein CASKGSQGGGTEAFF.

The CDR3 protein is CASSPSRWEYNEQFF. CDR3 in DNA: TGCGCCAGCAGCCCTAGTCGGTGGGAGTACAATGAGCAGTTCTTC. The J gene is TRBJ2-1, the V gene TRBV4-1; TRBD2 is a possible D gene (5 bases). From germline, CDR1 is MGHRA and CDR2 YSYEKL. The CDR3 has 15 amino acids. The germline V and J ends were trimmed by 4 bases and 4 bases, with 14 bases remaining between them.

The chain carries TRBV29-1 and TRBJ2-3; maybe TRBD2 (7 bases). The V gene's germline CDR1 is SQVTM and CDR2 ANQGSEA. This CDR3 has 15 amino acids. Trimming removed 4 bases at V and 0 bases at J, with 14 bases between. This CDR3 reads CSVAGASGSTDTQYF. Written as DNA, the CDR3 is TGCAGCGTTGCGGGGGCTAGCGGAAGCACAGATACGCAGTATTTT.

This chain links TRBV29-1 with TRBJ2-7; 12 bases fit TRBD2. V lost 6 bases and J lost 5; bases outside the gene matches: 5. Germline V lookup: CDR1 SQVTM, CDR2 ANQGSEA. This CDR3 spans 13 amino acids. Here the CDR3 reads CSVKGLAGNEQYF. The CDR3, as DNA: TGCAGCGTGAAAGGACTAGCGGGAAACGAGCAGTACTTC.

This clone was detected a few times. CDR3 DNA: TGTGCCTACCAGAAAGCCCAACATCCCTACGAGCAGTACTTC. Protein: CAYQKAQHPYEQYF. The chain recombines TRBV30 with TRBJ2-7; D gene uncertain. V dropped 7 bases and J dropped 2 bases, with 18 bases sitting between them. This CDR3 region has 14 residues. Per germline, CDR1 GTSNPN and CDR2 SVGIG (reference sequence).

The chain has TRBV7-9 and TRBJ2-5; D not resolved. This CDR3 spans 12 amino acids. Germline V lookup: CDR1 SEHNR, CDR2 FQNEAQ (reference sequence). V was trimmed by 7 bases and J by 6 bases, leaving 12 bases between them. The CDR3 DNA reads as TGTGCCAGCACCTCGTTCACCCAGACCCAGTACTTC. As protein: CASTSFTQTQYF. Supplemented by reference TRBV7-9 and TRBJ2-5, the full variable domain reads DTGVSQNPRHKITKRGQNVTFRCDPISEHNRLYWYRQTLGQGPEFLTYFQNEAQLEKSRLLSDRFSAERPKGSFSTLEIQRTEQGDSAMYLCASTSFTQTQYFGPGTRLLVL.

The genes are TRBV20-1 and TRBJ1-1; weak D call: TRBD1 (6 bases). The CDR3 has 14 residues. Per the germline V gene, CDR1 is DFQATT and CDR2 is SNEGSKA (reference sequence). V was cut by 3 bases and J by 10 bases, with 21 bases left in between. The CDR3 DNA sequence: TGCAGTGCTAGTGAGGGGGGCCAAACCCCGGGAGCTTTCTTT. Translation: CSASEGGQTPGAFF.

This clone has a single count. The chain uses TRBV18 and TRBJ2-2; 8 nucleotides align to TRBD2. CDR1 and CDR2 from the germline V gene are KGHSH and LQKENI. The CDR3 consists of 14 residues. The trim removed 6 bases at V and 5 bases at J, leaving 5 bases unmatched. For the CDR3, the DNA is TGTGCCAGCTCTACGGCGGGAGGAACCGGGGAGCTGTTTTTT. Its translation: CASSTAGGTGELFF.

The V gene is TRBV11-2, the J gene TRBJ2-5; 11 nucleotides agree with TRBD2. The CDR3 runs to 16 residues. Trimming removed 6 bases from V and 4 bases from J; junction bases left unmatched: 10. In germline, CDR1 is SGHAT, CDR2 FQNNGV. The CDR3 loop reads CASSPGGLAARETQYF. The CDR3 nucleotides read TGTGCCAGCAGTCCAGGGGGACTAGCGGCAAGAGAGACCCAGTACTTC.

The genes are TRBV6-5 and TRBJ1-2; 9 bases agree with TRBD1. V was clipped by 2 bases and J by 6 bases; unmatched bases: 4. The germline CDR1 and CDR2 sequences are MNHEY and SVGAGI. The CDR3 runs to 14 residues. CDR3 region: CASSYLGQGDGYTF. DNA for the CDR3: TGTGCCAGCAGTTACCTGGGACAGGGCGATGGCTACACCTTC.

The chain carries TRBV25-1 and TRBJ1-6; TRBD1 matches 8 bases. The V gene end was trimmed by 4 bases and the J gene end by 9 bases; junction bases not matched to a gene: 5. The CDR3 is 14 amino acids. Germline loops: CDR1 MGHDK, CDR2 SYGVNS. As DNA, the CDR3 is TGTGCCAGCAGTGTGCAGGGGGCAAGTTCACCCCTCCACTTT. Encoded protein: CASSVQGASSPLHF.

This chain links TRBV30 with TRBJ1-2; D perhaps matches TRBD1 (5 bases). Trimming left V 7 bases short and J 3 bases short, with 18 bases between. Germline V lookup: CDR1 GTSNPN, CDR2 SVGIG (reference sequence). The CDR3 is made up of 14 amino acids. The CDR3 bases are TGTGCCTCCGGGGGAAGGGGTTCTTACTATGGCTACACCTTC. Its translation: CASGGRGSYYGYTF.

The rearrangement joins TRBV12-3 or TRBV12-4 to TRBJ1-2; no definite D call. The CDR3 consists of 11 residues. Deletions cut 5 bases from V and 5 bases from J, with 6 bases between. CDR3 loop: CASSNLYGYTF. CDR3 nucleotide sequence: TGTGCCAGCAGTAACCTTTATGGCTACACCTTC.

The DNA for the CDR3 is TGTGCCAGTAATACCCCCACGGTGACTAGCCGGTACAATGAGCAGTTCTTC. Its protein product is CASNTPTVTSRYNEQFF. This chain uses TRBV19 with TRBJ2-1; 7 bases are shared with TRBD2. The CDR3 consists of 17 residues. CDR1 is LNHDA, CDR2 SQIVND, per germline (reference sequence). The V and J ends lost 7 bases and 4 bases, in that order; junction bases with no gene match: 16.

The V call is TRBV24-1, the J call TRBJ1-2; TRBD1 aligns across 7 bases. The germline V gene has CDR1 KGHDR and CDR2 SFDVKD. This CDR3 contains 13 residues. With 3 bases clipped from V and 6 bases from J, the junction kept 3 bases outside the gene matches. DNA for the CDR3: TGTGCCACCAGTGATCCGACAGGGAATGGCTACACCTTC. Protein product: CATSDPTGNGYTF.

The rearrangement joins TRBV3-1 (or the pseudogene TRBV3-2) to TRBJ1-5, with D unclear. Germline V gene sequence: CDR1 LGHDT, CDR2 YNNKEL (reference sequence). This CDR3 has 15 amino acids. V dropped 0 bases and J dropped 2 bases, with 8 bases sitting between them. CDR3 sequence (DNA): TGTGCCAGCAGCCAAGATGGTAATGGCAATCAGCCCCAGCATTTT. Protein product: CASSQDGNGNQPQHF.